Following are 7 T cell receptor beta chains from one sample sequenced in a study of a mutant IDH1 vaccine in newly diagnosed glioma. Time point indicated: baseline, week 1 (first vaccination visit). Treatment of the sample: pre-vaccination baseline after standard-of-care therapy. The protocol was immunoSEQ multiplex PCR, while the TCRdb copy is restricted to in-frame clones and leaves out a portion. The sample holds about 100,000 clones, around 80% seen once. The specimen was PBMCs, collected from a glioma patient treated with radiotherapy, temozolomide or both. These receptors originate from a man in his forties with glioma.

CDR3 coding DNA: TGTGCCAGCAGTTCCCCAGGGTCCAGCTCCTACGAGCAGTACTTC. As protein: CASSSPGSSSYEQYF. V gene TRBV6-6 combines with J gene TRBJ2-7; possibly TRBD1 for D (5 bases). Germline V gene sequence: CDR1 MNHNY, CDR2 SVGAGI (reference sequence). Trimming left V 4 bases short and J 0 bases short, with 13 bases between. This CDR3 region has 15 residues.

This clone was seen more than once but under ten times. The J gene is TRBJ2-3, the V gene TRBV7-2, with D possibly TRBD2 on 6 matching bases. Germline CDR1 reads SGHTA; CDR2 reads FQGNSA. There are 14 residues in the CDR3. V gave up 5 bases and J gave up 4 bases, with 13 bases separating them. This CDR3 reads CASSRTGAADTQYF. For the CDR3, the DNA is TGTGCCAGCAGCCGGACGGGAGCCGCAGATACGCAGTATTTT.

This clone has only a few counts. The chain joins TRBV28 to TRBJ2-7; D perhaps matches TRBD2 (6 bases). Germline values: CDR1 MDHEN, CDR2 SYDVKM. V was cut by 5 bases and J by 7 bases, with 12 bases left in between. The length of the CDR3 is 12 residues. The CDR3 here is CASSPGTFEQYF. DNA of the CDR3: TGTGCCAGCAGTCCCGGGACTTTTGAGCAGTACTTC.

This chain uses TRBV6-5 with TRBJ2-4; 9 bases fit TRBD2. The CDR3 extends over 15 amino acids. Germline CDR1 and CDR2: MNHEY and SVGAGI. The ends lost 3 bases at V and 4 bases at J; junction bases unmatched: 4. The CDR3 protein is CASSYGAGGKNIQYF. CDR3 in DNA: TGTGCCAGCAGTTATGGTGCGGGAGGGAAAAACATTCAGTACTTC.

The chain links TRBV30 to TRBJ2-5, with a weak D call TRBD2 (5 bases). The end of the DNA aligns better with TRBJ2-7, so the J call may be wrong. Germline loops: CDR1 GTSNPN, CDR2 SVGIG (reference sequence). The CDR3 runs to 14 residues. The CDR3 is CAWSVRTAGDEQYF. CDR3 coding DNA: TGTGCCTGGAGTGTAAGGACTGCCGGGGACGAGCAGTACTTC.

In this sample, this clone turned up a few times. This rearrangement joins TRBV7-3 to TRBJ2-2; possible D gene TRBD2, 6 bases. This CDR3 has 15 amino acids. Germline CDR1 is SGHTA and CDR2 is FQGTGA. V lost 5 bases, J lost 4 bases, and 14 bases lay in between. The CDR3 DNA is TGTGCCAGCAGCCCTTCGGCTAGCGCCACCGGGGAGCTGTTTTTT. It is translated as CASSPSASATGELFF.

The gene calls are TRBV5-4 and TRBJ2-6; 9 bases fit TRBD1. From germline, CDR1 is SGHNT and CDR2 YYREEE (reference sequence). The CDR3 totals 18 residues. Losses at the gene ends were 2 bases for V and 5 bases for J; bases not matched to a gene: 11. Here the CDR3 DNA reads TGTGCCAGCAGCTTATCCGGGACAGGGTCGAAGCGGGCCAACGTCCTGACTTTC. It specifies CASSLSGTGSKRANVLTF. Complete variable domain (other parts from reference TRBV5-4 and TRBJ2-6): ETGVTQSPTHLIKTRGQQVTLRCSSQSGHNTVSWYQQALGQGPQFIFQYYREEENGRGNFPPRFSGLQFPNYSSELNVNALELDDSALYLCASSLSGTGSKRANVLTFGAGSRLTVL.